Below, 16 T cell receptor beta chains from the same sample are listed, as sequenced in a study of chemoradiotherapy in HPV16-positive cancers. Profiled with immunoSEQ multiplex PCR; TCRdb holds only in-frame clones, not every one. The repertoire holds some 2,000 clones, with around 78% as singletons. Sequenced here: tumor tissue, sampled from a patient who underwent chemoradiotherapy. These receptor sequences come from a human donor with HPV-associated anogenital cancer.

The CDR3: CASSRDRGWRNTIYF. The CDR3 DNA reads TGTGCCAGCAGCCGGGACAGGGGGTGGAGAAACACCATATATTTT. The chain is built from TRBV2 and TRBJ1-3, with 11 nucleotides matching TRBD1. This CDR3 has 15 amino acids. Germline V CDR1 and CDR2: SNHLY, FYNNEI. Germline trimming cut 6 bases from V and 5 bases from J; bases unmatched to any gene: 6.

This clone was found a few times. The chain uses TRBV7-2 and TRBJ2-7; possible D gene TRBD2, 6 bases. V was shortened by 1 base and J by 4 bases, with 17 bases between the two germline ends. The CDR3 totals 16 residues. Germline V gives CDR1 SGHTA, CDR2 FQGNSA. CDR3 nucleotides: TGTGCCAGCAGCTTAGGGGGACGGAGCGGGTGGTACGAGCAGTACTTC. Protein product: CASSLGGRSGWYEQYF.

The CDR3: CASSSDGVLDGELFF. CDR3 coding DNA: TGTGCCAGCAGCAGTGACGGGGTACTGGACGGGGAGCTGTTTTTT. The V gene is TRBV28, the J gene TRBJ2-2, with D perhaps matching TRBD2 (5 bases). The CDR3 runs 15 residues. Germline V gene data show CDR1 as MDHEN and CDR2 as SYDVKM. The V end was cut by 6 bases, the J end by 7 bases, with 18 bases between.

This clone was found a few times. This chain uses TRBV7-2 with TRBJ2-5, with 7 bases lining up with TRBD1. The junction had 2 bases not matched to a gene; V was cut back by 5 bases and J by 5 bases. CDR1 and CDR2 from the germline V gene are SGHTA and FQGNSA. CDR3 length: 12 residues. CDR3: CASSRGGETQYF. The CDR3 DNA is TGTGCCAGCAGCCGAGGGGGCGAGACCCAGTACTTC.

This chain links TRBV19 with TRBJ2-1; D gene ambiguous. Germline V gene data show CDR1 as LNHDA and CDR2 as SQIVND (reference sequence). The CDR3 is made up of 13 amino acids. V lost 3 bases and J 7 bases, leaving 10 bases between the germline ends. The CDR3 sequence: CASSIGLVNEQFF. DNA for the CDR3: TGTGCCAGTAGTATCGGGCTGGTGAATGAGCAGTTCTTC. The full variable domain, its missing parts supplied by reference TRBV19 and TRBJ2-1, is DGGITQSPKYLFRKEGQNVTLSCEQNLNHDAMYWYRQDPGQGLRLIYYSQIVNDFQKGDIAEGYSVSREKKESFPLTVTSAQKNPTAFYLCASSIGLVNEQFFGPGTRLTVL.

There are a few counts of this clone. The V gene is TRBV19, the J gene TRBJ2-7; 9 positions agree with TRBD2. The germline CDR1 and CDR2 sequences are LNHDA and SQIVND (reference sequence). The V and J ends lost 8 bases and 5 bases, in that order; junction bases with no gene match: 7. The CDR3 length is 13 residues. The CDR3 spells CASAGGTSNEQYF. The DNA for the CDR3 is TGTGCCAGTGCGGGGGGGACTTCTAACGAGCAGTACTTC.

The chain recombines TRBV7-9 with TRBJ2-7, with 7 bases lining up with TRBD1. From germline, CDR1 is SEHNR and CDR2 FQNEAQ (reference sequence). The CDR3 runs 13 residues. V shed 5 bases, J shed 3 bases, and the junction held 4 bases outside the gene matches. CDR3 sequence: CASSPGTVYEQYF. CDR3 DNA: TGTGCCAGCAGCCCCGGGACAGTCTACGAGCAGTACTTC.

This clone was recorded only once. The CDR3 DNA sequence: TGTGCCAGCAGTTCCCCGACCTCGCGGCAGTACTTC. It yields the protein CASSSPTSRQYF. The genes are TRBV6-6 and TRBJ2-7; D uncertain. Germline V lookup: CDR1 MNHNY, CDR2 SVGAGI (reference sequence). The CDR3 totals 12 residues. Trimming took 4 bases from V and 9 from J, leaving 13 bases between them.

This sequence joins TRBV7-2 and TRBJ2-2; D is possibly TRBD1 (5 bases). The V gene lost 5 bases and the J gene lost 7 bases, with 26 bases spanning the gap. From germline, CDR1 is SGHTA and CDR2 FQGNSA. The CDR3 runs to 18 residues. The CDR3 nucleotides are TGTGCCAGCAGCCTTCGCACCTCAGGGCCAATGGTTGTCGGGGAGCTGTTTTTT. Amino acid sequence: CASSLRTSGPMVVGELFF.

This chain's CDR3 is CASSVDFNYGYTF. CDR3 sequence (DNA): TGTGCCAGCAGCGTAGACTTTAACTATGGCTACACCTTC. The gene calls are TRBV9 and TRBJ1-2; D ambiguous. Trimming pared 0 bases from V and 1 base from J, leaving 4 bases between. Germline-derived CDR1 and CDR2 are SGDLS and YYNGEE. CDR3 length equals 13 residues.

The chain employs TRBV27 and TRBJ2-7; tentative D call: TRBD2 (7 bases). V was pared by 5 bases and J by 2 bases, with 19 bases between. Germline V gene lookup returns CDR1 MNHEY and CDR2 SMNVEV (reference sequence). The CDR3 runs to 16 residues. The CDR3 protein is CASSPYFGEGAYEQYF. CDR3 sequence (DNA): TGTGCCAGCAGTCCCTATTTCGGGGAGGGGGCCTACGAGCAGTACTTC.

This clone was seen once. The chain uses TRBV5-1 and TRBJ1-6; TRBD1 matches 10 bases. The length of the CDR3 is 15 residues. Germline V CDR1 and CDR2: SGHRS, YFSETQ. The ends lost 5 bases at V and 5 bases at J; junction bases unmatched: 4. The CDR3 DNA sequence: TGCGCCAGCAGGGGACAGGGGAGGAATAATTCACCCCTCCACTTT. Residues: CASRGQGRNNSPLHF.

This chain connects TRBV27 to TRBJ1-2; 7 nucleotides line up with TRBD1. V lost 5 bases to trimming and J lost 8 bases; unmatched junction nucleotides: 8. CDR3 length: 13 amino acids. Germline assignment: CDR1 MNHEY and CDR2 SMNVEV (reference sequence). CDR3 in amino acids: CASSPLTGKGYTF. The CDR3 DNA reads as TGTGCCAGCAGTCCCCTGACAGGGAAAGGCTACACCTTC.

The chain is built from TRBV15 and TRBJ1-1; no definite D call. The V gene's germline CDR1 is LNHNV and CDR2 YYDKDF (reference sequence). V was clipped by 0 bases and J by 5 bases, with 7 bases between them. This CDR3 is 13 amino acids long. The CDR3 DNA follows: TGTGCCACCAGCAGAGAGACTGGAACTGAAGCTTTCTTT. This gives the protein CATSRETGTEAFF.

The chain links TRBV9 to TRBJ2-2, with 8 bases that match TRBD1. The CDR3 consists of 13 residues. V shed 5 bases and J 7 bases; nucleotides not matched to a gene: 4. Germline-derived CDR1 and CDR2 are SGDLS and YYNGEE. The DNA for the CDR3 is TGTGCCAGCAGTGCGACAGGGGTCGGGGAGCTGTTTTTT. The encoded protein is CASSATGVGELFF.

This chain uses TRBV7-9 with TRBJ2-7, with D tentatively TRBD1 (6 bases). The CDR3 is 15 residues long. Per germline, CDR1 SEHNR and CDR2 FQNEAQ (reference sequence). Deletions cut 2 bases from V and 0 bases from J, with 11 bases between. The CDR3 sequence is CASSLPRDNSYEQYF. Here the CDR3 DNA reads TGTGCCAGCAGCTTACCCCGGGACAACTCCTACGAGCAGTACTTC.